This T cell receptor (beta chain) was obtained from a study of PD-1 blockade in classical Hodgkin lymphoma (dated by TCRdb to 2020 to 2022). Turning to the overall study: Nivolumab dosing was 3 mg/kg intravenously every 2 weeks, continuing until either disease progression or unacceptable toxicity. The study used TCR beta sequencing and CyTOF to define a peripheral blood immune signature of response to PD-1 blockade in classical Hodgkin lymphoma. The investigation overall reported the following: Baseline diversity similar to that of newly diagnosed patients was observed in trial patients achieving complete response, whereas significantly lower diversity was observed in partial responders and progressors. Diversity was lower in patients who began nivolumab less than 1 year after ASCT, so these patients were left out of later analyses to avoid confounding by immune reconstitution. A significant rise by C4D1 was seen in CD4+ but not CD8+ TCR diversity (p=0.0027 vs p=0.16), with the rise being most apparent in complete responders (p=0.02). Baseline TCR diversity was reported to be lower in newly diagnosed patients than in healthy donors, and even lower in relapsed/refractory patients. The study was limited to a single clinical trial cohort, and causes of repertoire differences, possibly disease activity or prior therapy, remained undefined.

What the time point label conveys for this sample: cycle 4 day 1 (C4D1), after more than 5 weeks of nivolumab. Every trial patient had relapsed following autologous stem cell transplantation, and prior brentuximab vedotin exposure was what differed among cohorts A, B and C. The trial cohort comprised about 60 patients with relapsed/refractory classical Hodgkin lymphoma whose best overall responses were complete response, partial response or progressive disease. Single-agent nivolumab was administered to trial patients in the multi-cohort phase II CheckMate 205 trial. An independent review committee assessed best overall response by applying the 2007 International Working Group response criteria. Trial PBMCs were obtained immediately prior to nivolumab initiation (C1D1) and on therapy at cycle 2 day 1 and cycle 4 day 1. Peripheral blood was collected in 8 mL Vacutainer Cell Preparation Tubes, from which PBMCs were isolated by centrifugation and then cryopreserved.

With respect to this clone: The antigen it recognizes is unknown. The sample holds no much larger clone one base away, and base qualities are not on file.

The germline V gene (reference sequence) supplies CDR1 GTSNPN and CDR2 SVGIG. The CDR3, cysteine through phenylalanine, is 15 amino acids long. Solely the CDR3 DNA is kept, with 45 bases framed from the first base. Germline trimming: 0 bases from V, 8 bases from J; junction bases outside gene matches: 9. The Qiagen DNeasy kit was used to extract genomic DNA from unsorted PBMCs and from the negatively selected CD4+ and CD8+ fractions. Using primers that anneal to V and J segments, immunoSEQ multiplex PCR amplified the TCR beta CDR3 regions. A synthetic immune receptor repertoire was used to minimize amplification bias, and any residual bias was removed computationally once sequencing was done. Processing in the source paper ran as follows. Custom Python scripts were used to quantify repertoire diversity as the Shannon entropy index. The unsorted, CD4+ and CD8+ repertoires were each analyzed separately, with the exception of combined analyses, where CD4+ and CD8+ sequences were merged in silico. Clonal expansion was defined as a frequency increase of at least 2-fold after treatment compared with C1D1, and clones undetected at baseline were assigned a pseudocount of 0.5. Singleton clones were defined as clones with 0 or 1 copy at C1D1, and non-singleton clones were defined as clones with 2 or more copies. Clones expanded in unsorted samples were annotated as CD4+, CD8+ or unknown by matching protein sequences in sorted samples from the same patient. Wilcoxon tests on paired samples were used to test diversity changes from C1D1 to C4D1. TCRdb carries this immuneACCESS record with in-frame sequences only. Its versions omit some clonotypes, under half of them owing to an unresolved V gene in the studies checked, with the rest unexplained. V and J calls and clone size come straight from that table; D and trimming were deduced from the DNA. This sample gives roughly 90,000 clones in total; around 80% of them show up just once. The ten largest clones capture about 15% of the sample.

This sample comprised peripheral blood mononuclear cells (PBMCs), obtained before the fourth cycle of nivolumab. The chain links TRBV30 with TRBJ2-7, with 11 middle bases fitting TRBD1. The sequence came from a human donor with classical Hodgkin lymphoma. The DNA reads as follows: TGTGCCTGGAGTGTAGGGGGCGGGACAGGGGGTCAGCAGTACTTC. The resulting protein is CAWSVGGGTGGQQYF.